A single sample is the source of the 19 T cell receptor beta chains below, sequenced in a study of regulatory T cells in long-lasting Graves disease (dated by TCRdb to the early 2020s). This specimen's time point label, interpreted: newly diagnosed GD, antithyroid drugs for less than 3 months. For both TCR sequencing and RNA sequencing, RNA was extracted from PBMCs in TRIzol. The protocol used for the library was multiplex PCR. Instrument used: Illumina HiSeq 4000. CDR3 regions were amplified by Arm-PCR with iRepertoire HTBI primers to construct TCR beta libraries. The public reads were quality trimmed at Q25 with fastp and then assembled into clones with MiXCR by TCRdb, keeping productive beta chains. Rows are unified per CDR3 protein, each entry keeping the most common DNA and genes. Across this sample there are about 540,000 distinct CDR3 sequences, with roughly 12% seen only once. Roughly a tenth of the sample belongs to the ten largest clones.

These data were also filed under a second study, of T cells in Graves' hyperthyroidism and ophthalmopathy.

The specimen comprised peripheral blood mononuclear cells (PBMCs), sampled at new diagnosis, from a patient treated with antithyroid drugs. These receptors were taken from a man under 40 with Graves disease. Donor details come from another sample of the same person, matched by shared clones.

This clonotype was seen at least ten times. The chain recombines TRBV27 with TRBJ1-2; D is uncertain. In germline, CDR1 is MNHEY, CDR2 SMNVEV (reference sequence). The CDR3 covers 16 residues. Trimming removed 6 bases from V and 0 bases from J, with 17 bases in between. CDR3 nucleotide sequence: TGTGCCAGCAGCATTGGACTCGGGAGTCCTAACTATGGCTACACCTTC. Protein: CASSIGLGSPNYGYTF.

At least ten counts were recorded for this clonotype. The chain uses TRBV20-1 and TRBJ2-3, with D unclear. V lost 5 bases and J 4 bases, leaving 7 bases between the germline ends. The CDR3 length is 11 residues. Germline CDR1 is DFQATT and CDR2 is SNEGSKA (reference sequence). CDR3 coding DNA: TGCAGTGCTCCAAGGCCAGATACGCAGTATTTT. This gives the protein CSAPRPDTQYF.

In its sample, this clonotype was seen many times. The rearrangement joins TRBV6-1 to TRBJ2-1; tentative D call: TRBD2 (6 bases). The V end was cut by 4 bases, the J end by 5 bases, with 18 bases between. Germline V gene sequence: CDR1 MNHNS, CDR2 SASEGT. The CDR3 sequence is 16 residues long. CDR3 region: CASSGTPGVPDNEQFF. The DNA of the CDR3 is TGTGCCAGCAGTGGTACACCGGGAGTACCCGACAATGAGCAGTTCTTC.

J is TRBJ1-4 and V is TRBV3-1, with a possible D match to TRBD1 (6 bases). Trimming took off 7 bases at V and 8 bases at J, with 17 bases between the two ends. The CDR3 runs to 14 residues. Germline assignment: CDR1 LGHDT and CDR2 YNNKEL (reference sequence). CDR3 in amino acids: CASTETGSGEKLFF. CDR3 nucleotide sequence: TGTGCCAGCACCGAGACAGGTTCGGGAGAAAAACTGTTTTTT. The full variable domain, completed using reference TRBV3-1 and TRBJ1-4, is DTAVSQTPKYLVTQMGNDKSIKCEQNLGHDTMYWYKQDSKKFLKIMFSYNNKELIINETVPNRFSPKSPDKAHLNLHINSLELGDSAVYFCASTETGSGEKLFFGSGTQLSVL.

This clonotype was observed many times. This chain uses TRBV5-1 with TRBJ2-3; 10 nucleotides match TRBD2. This CDR3 is built from 16 residues. Trimming cost V 0 bases and J 2 bases; bases outside gene matches: 3. The V gene's germline CDR1 is SGHRS and CDR2 YFSETQ. The CDR3 here is CASSLGLAGDTDTQYF. Here the CDR3 DNA reads TGCGCCAGCAGCTTGGGCCTAGCGGGGGACACAGATACGCAGTATTTT.

This clonotype was observed many times. The rearrangement links TRBV28 to TRBJ1-6; TRBD1 matches 8 bases. Germline V gene lookup returns CDR1 MDHEN and CDR2 SYDVKM. J was trimmed by 8 bases and V by 5 bases; bases with no gene match: 8. This CDR3 region has 15 residues. DNA of the CDR3: TGTGCCAGCAGTCGGACAGGGTGGAAAGATTCACCCCTCCACTTT. Protein sequence: CASSRTGWKDSPLHF. Variable domain in full (rest from reference TRBV28 and TRBJ1-6): DVKVTQSSRYLVKRTGEKVFLECVQDMDHENMFWYRQDPGLGLRLIYFSYDVKMKEKGDIPEGYSVSREKKERFSLILESASTNQTSMYLCASSRTGWKDSPLHFGNGTRLTVT.

The sample holds many counts of this clonotype. The V call is TRBV7-9, the J call TRBJ1-4; 8 bases are a match to TRBD1. Germline V gene sequence: CDR1 SEHNR, CDR2 FQNEAQ (reference sequence). V was clipped by 4 bases and J by 6 bases; unmatched bases: 4. This CDR3 contains 14 residues. For the CDR3, the DNA is TGTGCCAGCAGCTCAGACAGGGGCCATGAAAAACTGTTTTTT. It encodes CASSSDRGHEKLFF.

This clonotype showed up just a few times. The J gene is TRBJ2-7, the V gene TRBV7-9; 10 nucleotides agree with TRBD2. The germline V gene encodes CDR1 SEHNR and CDR2 FQNEAQ (reference sequence). CDR3 size: 15 residues. After removal of 9 bases from V and 3 bases from J, the junction contained 11 bases not matched to a gene. CDR3 region: CARGGTSGNFYEQYF. For the CDR3, the DNA is TGTGCCAGAGGGGGAACTAGCGGGAATTTCTACGAGCAGTACTTC.

This clonotype came up many times. The chain couples TRBV2 to TRBJ2-4; D might be TRBD2 (7 bases). Germline V gene lookup returns CDR1 SNHLY and CDR2 FYNNEI. V was pared by 2 bases and J by 0 bases, with 11 bases between. The CDR3 is 16 residues long. The CDR3 DNA reads TGTGCCAGCAGTGAATCCGGGGGGCTAGCCAAAAACATTCAGTACTTC. Translation gives CASSESGGLAKNIQYF.

This clonotype occurred many times. The CDR3 loop reads CASSSGSRVNAAFF. DNA of the CDR3: TGTGCCAGCAGTTCCGGTTCCAGGGTGAATGCTGCTTTCTTT. The chain uses TRBV12-3 or TRBV12-4 and TRBJ1-1; D might be TRBD1 (5 bases). V was pared by 4 bases and J by 11 bases, with 20 bases between. This CDR3 spans 14 amino acids.

The chain couples TRBV10-1 to TRBJ2-7; 9 nucleotides align to TRBD2. J was trimmed by 5 bases and V by 3 bases; bases with no gene match: 8. Germline V gene data show CDR1 as WNHNN and CDR2 as SYGVQD (reference sequence). The CDR3 contains 15 residues. This CDR3 is CASSDVAGASHEQYF. The CDR3 DNA sequence: TGCGCCAGCAGTGATGTAGCGGGAGCTAGTCACGAGCAGTACTTC.

The V and J genes are TRBV2 and TRBJ1-2; 8 bases are a match to TRBD1. CDR3 size: 21 residues. Unmatched junction bases numbered 27, after V lost 4 bases and J lost 5 bases. From germline, CDR1 is SNHLY and CDR2 FYNNEI. This CDR3 is CASSGDLPRKTQGAPGYGYTF. The CDR3 nucleotides read TGTGCCAGCAGTGGGGATCTCCCTCGGAAAACTCAGGGGGCCCCTGGGTATGGCTACACCTTC.

This clonotype was detected many times. The genes are TRBV20-1 and TRBJ2-2; D gene ambiguous. V lost 3 bases and J lost 1, with 9 bases in between. Germline CDR1 DFQATT, CDR2 SNEGSKA (reference sequence). The CDR3 is 14 residues long. The CDR3 here is CSARALRNTGELFF. The CDR3 bases are TGCAGTGCTAGGGCACTTAGGAACACCGGGGAGCTGTTTTTT.

This clonotype was seen more than once but under ten times. This chain links TRBV7-8 with TRBJ2-2; D perhaps matches TRBD1 (7 bases). The CDR3 is 15 amino acids. With 3 bases removed from V and 4 bases from J, the gap between germline ends came to 12 bases. Germline V gene sequence: CDR1 SGHVS, CDR2 FQNEAQ. This CDR3 is CASSLDRRGTGELFF. DNA of the CDR3: TGTGCCAGCAGCTTGGACAGGAGGGGCACCGGGGAGCTGTTTTTT.

V gene TRBV5-5 combines with J gene TRBJ1-3; D uncertain. Germline V lookup: CDR1 SGHKS, CDR2 YYEKEE (reference sequence). Trimming left V 2 bases short and J 0 bases short, with 9 bases between. The CDR3 length is 15 residues. This CDR3 reads CASSFRPASGNTIYF. DNA of the CDR3: TGTGCCAGCAGCTTTAGGCCAGCCTCTGGAAACACCATATATTTT.

At least ten counts were recorded for this clonotype. The rearrangement joins TRBV5-1 to TRBJ2-1, with D hard to call. The CDR3 runs to 14 residues. Trimming removed 0 bases from V and 5 bases from J, with 9 bases in between. Germline assignment: CDR1 SGHRS and CDR2 YFSETQ. The CDR3 region is CASSLANWNNEQFF. The CDR3 DNA follows: TGCGCCAGCAGCTTGGCCAACTGGAACAATGAGCAGTTCTTC.

This clonotype was found many times. The J gene is TRBJ2-1, the V gene TRBV5-1; D is perhaps TRBD1 (5 bases). Trimming stripped 0 bases from V and 10 bases from J, with 8 bases between. The V gene's germline CDR1 is SGHRS and CDR2 YFSETQ. The CDR3 extends over 12 amino acids. CDR3: CASSLEGREQFF. The CDR3 DNA follows: TGCGCCAGCAGCTTGGAGGGGCGCGAGCAGTTCTTC.

A word on this clonotype: Since a much larger clone is just one base distant, this may be a read error. CDR3 coding DNA: TGCAGCGTTGAAGAGGAAGCGGGAGTCGTGGGAGATACGCAGTATTTT. Protein: CSVEEEAGVVGDTQYF. V is TRBV29-1 and J is TRBJ2-3; 8 bases match TRBD2. The CDR3 has 16 amino acids. The germline V gene encodes CDR1 SQVTM and CDR2 ANQGSEA. Trimming removed 0 bases from V and 5 bases from J; junction bases left unmatched: 10.

The chain uses TRBV14 and TRBJ2-1; TRBD2 might be the D (6 bases). Germline V lookup: CDR1 SGHDN, CDR2 FVKESK. The ends were cut back, 3 bases at V and 2 bases at J, with 17 bases in the middle. This CDR3 region has 17 residues. CDR3 loop: CASSQPAGRKTYNEQFF. The CDR3 bases are TGTGCCAGCAGCCAGCCGGCGGGAAGAAAGACCTACAATGAGCAGTTCTTC. Full variable domain (remainder filled in from reference TRBV14 and TRBJ2-1): EAGVTQFPSHSVIEKGQTVTLRCDPISGHDNLYWYRRVMGKEIKFLLHFVKESKQDESGMPNNRFLAERTGGTYSTLKVQPAELEDSGVYFCASSQPAGRKTYNEQFFGPGTRLTVL.